These 7 T cell receptor beta chains were sequenced from one sample in a study of cytomegalovirus exposure and HLA in healthy donors. Using immunoSEQ multiplex PCR, the repertoire was profiled, and TCRdb retains in-frame clones only, with some absent. The repertoire holds about 180,000 clones, with approximately 87% as singletons. Sequencing used PBMCs. The origin of the receptors is a woman aged 25 to 39 in good health and CMV-seronegative.

V and J are TRBV7-6 and TRBJ2-7; the match to TRBD1 covers 12 bases. Per germline, CDR1 SGHVS and CDR2 FNYEAQ. This CDR3 is 17 amino acids long. J gave up 5 bases and V 5 bases, and 13 bases lay outside the gene matches. Here the CDR3 DNA reads TGTGCCAGCAGCATAGTTACTCCGGGACAGGGGGCCCACGAGCAGTACTTC. Translating gives CASSIVTPGQGAHEQYF.

This clone was seen once. The CDR3 spells CASSQASGGVLYEQFF. For the CDR3, the DNA is TGTGCCAGCAGCCAAGCTAGCGGGGGGGTGCTATATGAGCAGTTCTTC. The chain joins TRBV4-2 to TRBJ2-1; 12 bases are shared with TRBD2. The J segment lost 8 bases and the V segment lost 1 base, leaving 6 bases of the junction unmatched. Germline CDR1 and CDR2: LGHNA and YNFKEQ. The length of the CDR3 is 16 residues.

Comments on this clone: The sample holds other DNA sequences that translate to the same CDR3. The chain joins TRBV30 to TRBJ1-6; 10 bases line up with TRBD1. The CDR3 extends over 14 amino acids. The V and J ends lost 5 bases and 10 bases, in that order; junction bases with no gene match: 8. Germline assignment: CDR1 GTSNPN and CDR2 SVGIG (reference sequence). CDR3 DNA: TGTGCCTGGTCACCGGGACAGGGGTTATCACCCCTCCACTTT. Protein sequence: CAWSPGQGLSPLHF.

V gene TRBV30 combines with J gene TRBJ1-5; 8 nucleotides align to TRBD1. V trimming: 0 bases; J trimming: 5 bases; junction bases outside the gene matches: 9. The CDR3 is made up of 16 amino acids. Germline-derived CDR1 and CDR2 are GTSNPN and SVGIG (reference sequence). For the CDR3, the DNA is TGTGCCTGGAGTGTTGGTAGGACAGGGTCGTATCAGCCCCAGCATTTT. Protein sequence: CAWSVGRTGSYQPQHF.

The chain links TRBV7-9 to TRBJ2-3, with TRBD1 matching 9 bases. This CDR3 spans 15 amino acids. Germline assignment: CDR1 SEHNR and CDR2 FQNEAQ (reference sequence). Trimming cost V 3 bases and J 4 bases; bases outside gene matches: 5. CDR3 in DNA: TGTGCCAGCAGCTTTCCAGACAGGGGGGCAGATACGCAGTATTTT. Translating it yields CASSFPDRGADTQYF.

The CDR3 spells CASRGKGLTYNEQFF. The CDR3 DNA reads TGTGCCAGCAGAGGTAAGGGACTAACCTACAATGAGCAGTTCTTC. V gene TRBV7-2 combines with J gene TRBJ2-1; 7 bases line up with TRBD2. J was trimmed by 2 bases and V by 6 bases; bases with no gene match: 7. The germline CDR1 and CDR2 sequences are SGHTA and FQGNSA. This CDR3 is built from 15 residues. Full variable domain (missing parts from reference TRBV7-2 and TRBJ2-1): GAGVSQSPSNKVTEKGKDVELRCDPISGHTALYWYRQSLGQGLEFLIYFQGNSAPDKSGLPSDRFSAERTGGSVSTLTIQRTQQEDSAVYLCASRGKGLTYNEQFFGPGTRLTVL.

J is TRBJ1-1 and V is TRBV4-2, with a tentative D call TRBD1 (5 bases). The germline V and J ends were trimmed by 2 bases and 0 bases, with 10 bases remaining between them. The CDR3 sequence is 15 residues long. Germline V gives CDR1 LGHNA, CDR2 YNFKEQ. The chain's CDR3 is CASSQTDRLNTEAFF. In DNA, the CDR3 is TGTGCCAGCAGCCAAACCGACAGATTGAACACTGAAGCTTTCTTT.